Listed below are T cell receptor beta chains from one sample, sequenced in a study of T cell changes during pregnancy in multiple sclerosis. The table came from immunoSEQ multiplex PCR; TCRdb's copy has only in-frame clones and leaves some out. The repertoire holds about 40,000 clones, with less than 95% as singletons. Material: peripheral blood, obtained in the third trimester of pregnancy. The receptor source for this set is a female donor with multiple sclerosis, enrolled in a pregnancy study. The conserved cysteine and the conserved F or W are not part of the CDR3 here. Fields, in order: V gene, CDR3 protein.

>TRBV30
AWSHGTDEQY
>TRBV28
ASRGTAYYGYT
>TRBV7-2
ASSPLRVHEQY
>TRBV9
ASSVAGEWTDTQY
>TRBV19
ASSDTVNTEAF
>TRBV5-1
ASSLGGGVYEQY
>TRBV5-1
ASSKIAGTYEQY
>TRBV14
ASSQVGGTGELF
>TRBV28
ASSRGQGLHEKLF
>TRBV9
ASSVATGQPYEQY
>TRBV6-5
ASMVTGDTGELF
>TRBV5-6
ASRTGMYQETQY
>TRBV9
ASSAGQGNTEAF
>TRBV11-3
ASSLDPQGSYEQY
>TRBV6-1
ASSEKTGGWGNQPQH
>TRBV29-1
SVEEVRGLVTEAF
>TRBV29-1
SVGSGTGRTEAF
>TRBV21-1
ASSKFRQGAEAF
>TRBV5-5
ASSLTWRVRLRENTEAF
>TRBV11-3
ASSPWGGGGAEETQY
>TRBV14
ASSPRGAGGSYEQY
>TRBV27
ASSWGDGYEQY
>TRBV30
AWSAGLAGGSYEQF
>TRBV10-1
ASRGRQITNEKLF
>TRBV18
ASSPFGTGNTDTQY
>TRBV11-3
ASSLSGGGGETQY
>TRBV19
ASSARGIGNTIY
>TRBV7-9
ASSSGLAGGPGTQY
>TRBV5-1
ASTPKPGQGKNTEAF
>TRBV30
AWLPSGGYNEQF
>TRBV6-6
ASSYSEGNYGYT
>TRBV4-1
ASSQGSSGRAGDTQY
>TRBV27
ASSSRAGLSSSYNEQF
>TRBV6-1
ASSEARAFSGGPLNEQF
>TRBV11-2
ASSLWAQKGYEQY
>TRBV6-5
ATWTSGGWGETQY
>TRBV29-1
SVVDFTDTQY
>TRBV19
ASSDWDTGTDTQY
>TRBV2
ASSEGTSGIETQY
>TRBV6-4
ASSHRRTEAF
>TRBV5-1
ASSLGTVGMGETQY
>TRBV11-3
ASTRGTLSTDTQY
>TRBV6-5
ASSYGQLRNSPLH
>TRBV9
ASSVGPSGPYEQY
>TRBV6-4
ASSEGANQPQH
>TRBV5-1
ASSPGQAKSSGANVLT